These T cell receptor beta chains were read from a single sample in a study of shared clonotypes between healthy human individuals. Clones were read by immunoSEQ multiplex PCR, and TCRdb kept only the in-frame ones, dropping some. The repertoire includes 700,000 to 950,000 clones, just over 95% of them detected once, and about 0.25% sits in the top ten. The sample taken for sequencing was naive CD8+ T cells sorted from blood. The source of these receptors is a man aged 30-40 years in good health. Each CDR3 is given with its conserved first and last residue. A D gene is named only where the DNA matches it firmly. Only some rows state a clone size, as once, few, many or a class for expanded clones.

abundance	d_gene	j_gene	v_gene	CDR3aa	CDR3nt
-	TRBD1	TRBJ2-7	TRBV27	CASSPGQGDYEQYF	TGTGCCAGCAGTCCCGGACAGGGGGATTACGAGCAGTACTTC
-	-	TRBJ1-1	TRBV15	CATSISFASLMGAFF	TGTGCCACCAGCATTTCGTTCGCCTCATTAATGGGGGCTTTCTTT
-	TRBD2	TRBJ2-7	TRBV7-9	CASSLEGPSGAYEQYF	TGTGCCAGCAGCTTAGAAGGTCCTAGCGGGGCCTACGAGCAGTACTTC
-	TRBD1	TRBJ2-1	TRBV28	CANDRQGRDNEQFF	TGTGCCAACGATAGACAGGGACGGGACAATGAGCAGTTCTTC
-	TRBD1	TRBJ2-7	TRBV6-5	CASSQVGTGTYEQYF	TGTGCCAGCAGTCAAGTCGGGACAGGGACCTACGAGCAGTACTTC
-	TRBD2	TRBJ2-1	TRBV5-8	CASSPGVAGEGEQFF	TGTGCCAGCAGCCCCGGGGTAGCGGGAGAGGGTGAGCAGTTCTTC
-	-	TRBJ2-1	TRBV7-9	CASSLFGYDNEQFF	TGTGCCAGCAGCTTATTCGGATACGACAATGAGCAGTTCTTC
-	-	TRBJ2-2	TRBV7-6	CASSSSLSGELFF	TGTGCCAGCAGCTCTAGTCTCTCCGGGGAGCTGTTTTTT
-	TRBD1	TRBJ1-5	TRBV10-3	CAIRGRGPDQPQHF	TGTGCCATCAGGGGCAGGGGGCCCGATCAGCCCCAGCATTTT
-	TRBD1	TRBJ2-3	TRBV9	CASSYKAGTGGTDTQYF	TGTGCCAGCAGCTATAAAGCCGGGACAGGGGGTACAGATACGCAGTATTTT
-	TRBD1	TRBJ2-7	TRBV19	CASSIVGQGVNEQYF	TGTGCCAGTAGTATAGTCGGCCAGGGGGTCAACGAGCAGTACTTC
-	-	TRBJ2-3	TRBV10-3	CAISGRTASTDTQYF	TGTGCCATCAGTGGAAGAACAGCTTCCACAGATACGCAGTATTTT
-	TRBD2	TRBJ2-1	TRBV7-8	CASSPLAGVRTDEQFF	TGTGCCAGCAGCCCTCTAGCGGGAGTAAGGACAGATGAGCAGTTCTTC
-	TRBD2	TRBJ2-7	TRBV5-4	CASSPGLAGDNEQYF	TGTGCCAGCAGCCCTGGACTAGCGGGAGACAACGAGCAGTACTTC
-	-	TRBJ2-5	TRBV28	CASSFIETQYF	TGTGCCAGCAGTTTTATAGAGACCCAGTACTTC
once	-	TRBJ1-1	TRBV11-2	CASSPFMNTEAFF	TGTGCCAGCAGCCCCTTCATGAACACTGAAGCTTTCTTT
-	-	TRBJ2-1	TRBV28	CASSLPWEASAEQFF	TGTGCCAGCAGTTTACCGTGGGAGGCCTCCGCTGAGCAGTTCTTC
once	TRBD1	TRBJ1-1	TRBV7-8	CASSLETQGMPEAFF	TGTGCCAGCAGCTTAGAGACACAGGGGATGCCTGAAGCTTTCTTT
few	TRBD2	TRBJ2-2	TRBV28	CASSFLAGGQDGELFF	TGTGCCAGCAGTTTTCTAGCGGGAGGGCAGGACGGGGAGCTGTTTTTT
-	-	TRBJ1-5	TRBV5-6	CASSLARGGGYQPQHF	TGTGCCAGCAGCTTGGCGCGGGGTGGGGGTTATCAGCCCCAGCATTTT
-	-	TRBJ2-1	TRBV7-6	CASSLEPSLPNNEQFF	TGTGCCAGCAGCTTGGAGCCCTCCCTGCCGAACAATGAGCAGTTCTTC
-	-	TRBJ2-4	TRBV19	CASTAGEIQYF	TGTGCCAGTACTGCAGGGGAAATTCAGTACTTC
-	-	TRBJ1-5	TRBV27	CASSRRGQPQHF	TGTGCCAGCAGTCGCCGCGGCCAGCCCCAGCATTTT
-	-	TRBJ2-3	TRBV5-1	CAGSRGGSTDTQYF	TGCGCCGGGTCCAGGGGAGGGAGCACAGATACGCAGTATTTT
-	-	TRBJ2-5	TRBV2	CASNRFLETQYF	TGTGCCAGCAACAGGTTCTTGGAGACCCAGTACTTC
-	-	TRBJ1-2	TRBV9	CASSVDSRLGYGYTF	TGTGCCAGCAGCGTAGACAGTCGCCTCGGCTATGGCTACACCTTC
-	TRBD1	TRBJ2-1	TRBV5-8	CASQDRGRNNEQFF	TGTGCCAGCCAGGACAGGGGGCGGAACAATGAGCAGTTCTTC
once	-	TRBJ1-4	TRBV4-3	CASSQDLGQMEKLFF	TGCGCCAGCAGCCAAGATCTTGGGCAGATGGAAAAACTGTTTTTT
-	-	TRBJ1-5	TRBV27	CASSLSGRGNQPQHF	TGTGCCAGCAGTTTATCGGGCAGGGGCAATCAGCCCCAGCATTTT
-	-	TRBJ1-1	TRBV7-2	CASSLGWGNTEAFF	TGTGCCAGCAGCTTAGGGTGGGGGAACACTGAAGCTTTCTTT
-	-	TRBJ2-7	TRBV29-1	CSVEVNSDSYEQYF	TGCAGCGTTGAGGTAAATAGCGACTCCTACGAGCAGTACTTC
-	TRBD2	TRBJ2-3	TRBV7-9	CASSAPASGSADTQYF	TGTGCCAGCAGCGCCCCTGCTAGCGGGAGTGCAGATACGCAGTATTTT